This T cell receptor (beta chain) was captured by sequencing in a study of blood T cell repertoires in COVID-19. The overall study: Acute and convalescent COVID-19 samples came from the United States, Italy and Spain.

In the source study's methods: By means of reference gene primer amplification, nucleated cell counts were estimated. Data came from immunoSEQ multiplex PCR; TCRdb stores just in-frame clones and leaves some out. D and trimming were read from the DNA, whereas the V and J calls and clone size are those reported in that table. The data show 270,000 or so clones, 84% seen once. Material for sequencing was peripheral blood. The clonotype was recovered from a human donor in a cohort sampled during active COVID-19.

The DNA for the CDR3 is TGTGCCAGCAGCTTAACGCGGACAGGGTTTGGGGGAGAGACCCAGTACTTC. Residues: CASSLTRTGFGGETQYF. The chain has TRBV7-3 and TRBJ2-5; 8 nucleotides agree with TRBD1. V shed 0 bases, J shed 4 bases, and the junction held 10 bases outside the gene matches. This CDR3 has 17 residues. In germline, CDR1 is SGHTA, CDR2 FQGTGA.